This TCR beta chain was retrieved from a study of blood T cells in healthy people across ages. Each sample gave at least 6.5 million isolated PBMCs. Overall study results and limits: Whereas aged donors had fewer naive CD4+ cells, long-lived donors had more of them and higher diversity.

CDR3 length: 15 amino acids. Trimming removed 3 bases from V and 3 bases from J; junction bases left unmatched: 4. The table lists this clonotype with a few counts. Its antigen is not identified. Alongside a J-beta primer mix, a sample-barcoded 5' primer served in a second PCR lasting about 7 to 11 cycles. Every molecule of cDNA carried a tag from a template-switch adaptor with 12 random nucleotides. No fewer than 3 million CDR3-containing paired-end reads came from each sample. Using its own MiXCR run on the 5' RACE reads, TCRdb lists one record per CDR3 protein. This table holds 660,000 or so distinct CDR3 sequences, 58% found once.

The material sequenced was blood. The chain has TRBV12-3 or TRBV12-4 and TRBJ2-3, with 9 bases lining up with TRBD2. This TCR was sampled from a man between 60 and 75 years old in good health. CDR3 residues: CASSLGTSPTDTQYF. In DNA form, the CDR3 reads TGTGCCAGCAGTTTGGGGACTAGCCCTACAGATACGCAGTATTTT.